This note documents a single T cell receptor (beta chain) sequence. As handled by the study authors: For nucleated cells, counts were estimated from reference gene primer amplification. Measured with immunoSEQ multiplex PCR; TCRdb has only the in-frame clones, and not every one. V and J calls and clone size follow that table, whereas D and trimming were derived from the DNA. The sample gives tens of thousands of clones, around 81% of which show up once; over 25% is in the top ten. The source of the sample is a study of blood T cell repertoires in COVID-19. Study overall: Sites in the United States, Italy and Spain provided acute and convalescent COVID-19 samples.

The CDR3 contains 14 residues. The germline V gene has CDR1 LGHNT and CDR2 FRNRAP. Trimming took off 1 base at V and 1 base at J, with 5 bases between the two ends. Input material: peripheral blood. The genes are TRBV12-5 and TRBJ1-3; D remains ambiguous. The TCR sequence derives from a woman older than 75 with active or convalescent COVID-19. CDR3 in DNA: TGTGCTAGTGGTTTGGGTCAGTCTGGAAACACCATATATTTT. Amino acids: CASGLGQSGNTIYF.